The 4 T cell receptor beta chains below were found in one sample sequenced in a study of blood T cell repertoires in COVID-19. Produced via immunoSEQ multiplex PCR; TCRdb's table is partial and in-frame only. The data hold 250,000 to 300,000 clones, with about nine tenths observed a single time. The material sequenced was peripheral blood. These receptors were collected from a woman between 50 and 59 years old who had recovered from COVID-19.

A single count supports this clone. The chain links TRBV10-3 to TRBJ2-7; D is unclear. The V gene's germline CDR1 is ENHRY and CDR2 SYGVKD. The CDR3 runs 11 residues. Trimming cost V 4 bases and J 3 bases, with 4 bases left between them. The CDR3 is CAISGNYEQYF. The CDR3, as DNA: TGTGCCATCAGTGGTAACTACGAGCAGTACTTC.

The chain combines TRBV5-1 with TRBJ2-5; possible D gene TRBD2, 5 bases. The length of the CDR3 is 14 residues. V was cut by 0 bases and J by 5 bases, with 11 bases left in between. Germline CDR1 reads SGHRS; CDR2 reads YFSETQ. CDR3 bases: TGCGCCAGCAGCTTGGTTCCTAGCAGTGAGACCCAGTACTTC. Its protein product is CASSLVPSSETQYF.

The chain links TRBV19 to TRBJ2-1; 13 bases are shared with TRBD2. The ends lost 5 bases at V and 9 bases at J; junction bases unmatched: 7. The V gene's germline CDR1 is LNHDA and CDR2 SQIVND (reference sequence). CDR3 length equals 15 residues. The CDR3 protein is CASSRLAGGLGEQFF. Written as DNA, the CDR3 is TGTGCCAGTAGTCGACTAGCGGGAGGCTTGGGTGAGCAGTTCTTC. The full variable domain, in which reference TRBV19 and TRBJ2-1 provide the parts outside the CDR3, is DGGITQSPKYLFRKEGQNVTLSCEQNLNHDAMYWYRQDPGQGLRLIYYSQIVNDFQKGDIAEGYSVSREKKESFPLTVTSAQKNPTAFYLCASSRLAGGLGEQFFGPGTRLTVL.

This clone has just a few counts. V usage is TRBV3-1 (or the pseudogene TRBV3-2) and J usage is TRBJ1-1; D ambiguous. This CDR3 has 13 residues. V was shortened by 4 bases and J by 6 bases, with 12 bases between the two germline ends. Germline loops: CDR1 LGHDT, CDR2 YNNKEL (reference sequence). DNA of the CDR3: TGTGCCAGCAGCCGGGAGGGTATTCCTGAAGCTTTCTTT. Its translation is CASSREGIPEAFF.